These 21 T cell receptor beta chains came from one sample sequenced in a study of response to subunit inactivated influenza vaccine. Each CDR3 protein is one row after TCRdb ran MiXCR on the RT-PCR reads. Among around 750,000 distinct CDR3 sequences listed, about 20% were seen once. Source: PBMCs from blood, taken about 5 days after vaccination. The receptors stem from a man aged 45-60 years who received an inactivated influenza vaccine.

The chain links TRBV7-8 to TRBJ2-7; 10 bases are shared with TRBD2. The CDR3 consists of 15 residues. With V trimmed by 5 bases and J by 2 bases, 6 bases remained unmatched. Germline V lookup: CDR1 SGHVS, CDR2 FQNEAQ. CDR3 amino acids: CASSPSGGVTYEQYF. The CDR3 DNA reads as TGTGCCAGCAGCCCTAGCGGGGGAGTGACCTACGAGCAGTACTTC.

The chain uses TRBV7-9 and TRBJ1-1; D gene uncertain. V was cut by 1 base and J by 11 bases, with 5 bases left in between. This CDR3 region has 10 residues. Germline V gene lookup returns CDR1 SEHNR and CDR2 FQNEAQ (reference sequence). The chain's CDR3 is CASSLEAAFF. The CDR3 nucleotides are TGTGCCAGCAGCTTAGAAGCCGCTTTCTTT.

V gene TRBV15 combines with J gene TRBJ2-7; 7 bases fit TRBD1. V lost 0 bases to trimming and J lost 6 bases; unmatched junction nucleotides: 8. The CDR3 extends over 15 amino acids. Germline V gene lookup returns CDR1 LNHNV and CDR2 YYDKDF (reference sequence). The CDR3 loop is CATSRDPGGQGEQYF. Written as DNA, the CDR3 is TGTGCCACCAGCAGAGATCCAGGGGGACAAGGCGAGCAGTACTTC.

This chain joins TRBV2 and TRBJ1-2, with D possibly TRBD1 on 6 matching bases. This CDR3 is 16 amino acids long. Germline CDR1 is SNHLY and CDR2 is FYNNEI. V was cut by 6 bases and J by 3 bases, with 20 bases left in between. CDR3 coding DNA: TGTGCCAGCAGCGGGACACCTGATATGGAGGACTATGGCTACACCTTC. As protein: CASSGTPDMEDYGYTF.

The sample holds a few counts of this clonotype. The genes are TRBV6-2 or TRBV6-3 and TRBJ2-6; TRBD2 might be the D (6 bases). The CDR3 has 12 amino acids. Germline CDR1 is MNHEY and CDR2 is SVGEGT. Trimming removed 2 bases at V and 12 bases at J, with 8 bases between. CDR3 sequence (DNA): TGTGCCAGCAGTTACGGAGGGGCCGTCCTGACTTTC. Translating gives CASSYGGAVLTF.

This clonotype was seen at least ten times. The gene calls are TRBV29-1 and TRBJ2-1, with TRBD2 identical over 10 bases. In germline, CDR1 is SQVTM, CDR2 ANQGSEA. The CDR3 is made up of 17 amino acids. J was trimmed by 7 bases and V by 4 bases; bases with no gene match: 16. The CDR3 region is CSVGLTSGTHPRNEQFF. DNA for the CDR3: TGCAGCGTTGGACTCACTAGCGGGACGCATCCGCGGAATGAGCAGTTCTTC.

This clonotype was observed many times. The J gene is TRBJ2-7, the V gene TRBV4-3, with 8 positions matching TRBD1. Germline CDR1 LGHNA, CDR2 YSLEER. The CDR3 contains 16 residues. V lost 3 bases and J lost 4; bases outside the gene matches: 11. The CDR3 protein is CASSQDRASGLYEQYF. CDR3 DNA: TGCGCCAGCAGCCAGGACAGGGCCAGCGGGTTGTACGAGCAGTACTTC.

The chain couples TRBV28 to TRBJ1-4; 9 nucleotides line up with TRBD1. Trimming removed 4 bases from V and 6 bases from J; junction bases left unmatched: 6. CDR3 length: 15 residues. Germline V lookup: CDR1 MDHEN, CDR2 SYDVKM. Here the CDR3 DNA reads TGTGCCAGCAGTTCATCCGGGACAGGGTATGAAAAACTGTTTTTT. This codes for CASSSSGTGYEKLFF. The full variable domain, rest sourced from reference TRBV28 and TRBJ1-4, is DVKVTQSSRYLVKRTGEKVFLECVQDMDHENMFWYRQDPGLGLRLIYFSYDVKMKEKGDIPEGYSVSREKKERFSLILESASTNQTSMYLCASSSSGTGYEKLFFGSGTQLSVL.

The chain combines TRBV7-2 with TRBJ2-4; 12 positions agree with TRBD1. The CDR3 runs to 14 residues. Germline V gene sequence: CDR1 SGHTA, CDR2 FQGNSA. Trimming cost V 4 bases and J 5 bases; bases outside gene matches: 0. CDR3 sequence reads: CASSWDRGQNIQYF. Here the CDR3 DNA reads TGTGCCAGCAGCTGGGACAGGGGGCAAAACATTCAGTACTTC.

There are a few counts of this clonotype. The chain has TRBV11-2 and TRBJ1-1; D is undetermined. Deletions cut 8 bases from V and 3 bases from J, with 22 bases between. From germline, CDR1 is SGHAT and CDR2 FQNNGV. The CDR3 extends over 16 amino acids. The CDR3 DNA sequence: TGTGCCAGCCTCTCGGTCCGCAGAGGAGTTGACACTGAAGCTTTCTTT. Encoded protein: CASLSVRRGVDTEAFF.

The table lists this clonotype with a count of one. This chain links TRBV6-1 with TRBJ2-7; D is uncertain. The germline V gene has CDR1 MNHNS and CDR2 SASEGT. V lost 8 bases, J lost 2 bases, and 16 bases lay in between. The CDR3 spans 14 residues. The CDR3 nucleotides read TGTGCCAGCGGATTCACCGGACGGCCCTACGAGCAGTACTTC. Translated: CASGFTGRPYEQYF.

This clonotype was found many times. V is TRBV5-1 and J is TRBJ2-1; possible D gene TRBD2, 6 bases. CDR1 and CDR2 (germline): SGHRS, YFSETQ. CDR3 length equals 15 residues. V was pared by 1 base and J by 0 bases, with 8 bases between. The CDR3 loop is CASSLTGDSYNEQFF. CDR3 sequence (DNA): TGCGCCAGCAGCTTGACGGGAGACTCCTACAATGAGCAGTTCTTC.

This clonotype appeared a few times. The chain is built from TRBV28 and TRBJ2-1; 8 positions match TRBD1. V gave up 10 bases and J gave up 6 bases; unmatched junction bases: 11. Germline CDR1 reads MDHEN; CDR2 reads SYDVKM. CDR3 size: 14 residues. The CDR3 here is CATQVTGGGNEQFF. For the CDR3, the DNA is TGTGCCACACAGGTTACAGGGGGAGGCAATGAGCAGTTCTTC.

This clonotype was found a few times. The rearrangement joins TRBV12-3 or TRBV12-4 to TRBJ2-5; D gene uncertain. With 4 bases removed from V and 5 bases from J, the gap between germline ends came to 11 bases. CDR3 length equals 13 residues. The CDR3 bases are TGTGCCAGCAGTTCCAGGCCCAGGGAGACCCAGTACTTC. Translated: CASSSRPRETQYF.

This clonotype was recorded only once. V and J are TRBV27 and TRBJ2-3; no reliable D call. V lost 5 bases and J 0 bases, leaving 15 bases between the germline ends. The length of the CDR3 is 16 residues. The germline gives CDR1 MNHEY, CDR2 SMNVEV (reference sequence). The CDR3 coding sequence is TGTGCCAGCAGTCCGAGAAGGGCCATTAGCACAGATACGCAGTATTTT. This gives the protein CASSPRRAISTDTQYF.

This sequence joins TRBV20-1 and TRBJ2-5; 10 positions match TRBD2. Trimming cost V 3 bases and J 9 bases; bases outside gene matches: 10. Germline CDR1 reads DFQATT; CDR2 reads SNEGSKA (reference sequence). The CDR3 covers 14 residues. CDR3 DNA sequence: TGCAGTGCTAGGGCAACTAGCGGGGCCGCTCCCCAGTACTTC. Its protein is CSARATSGAAPQYF.

This clonotype was seen a handful of times. The CDR3 reads CASSLTGGRVEQYF. In DNA, the CDR3 is TGTGCCAGCAGCTTGACGGGAGGCCGCGTCGAGCAGTACTTC. This sequence joins TRBV5-6 and TRBJ2-7, with 7 bases identical to TRBD2. The CDR3 is 14 residues long. V lost 1 base to trimming and J lost 6 bases; unmatched junction nucleotides: 7. The V gene's germline CDR1 is SGHDT and CDR2 YYEEEE.

This clonotype appeared a few times. The chain recombines TRBV5-5 with TRBJ1-2; D possibly corresponds to TRBD1 (5 bases). Per the germline V gene, CDR1 is SGHKS and CDR2 is YYEKEE (reference sequence). Trimming shortened V by 0 bases and J by 4 bases, and 10 bases separated the two germline ends. CDR3 size: 14 residues. The DNA for the CDR3 is TGTGCCAGCAGCTTGGGAGCAGGGAGCTATGGCTACACCTTC. Translating it yields CASSLGAGSYGYTF.

This clonotype appeared a few times. V gene TRBV12-3 or TRBV12-4 combines with J gene TRBJ1-1; no firm D call. V was cut by 7 bases and J by 6 bases, with 18 bases left in between. CDR3 size: 14 residues. The CDR3 DNA follows: TGTGCCAGCATCCCCCGTGGGTACTTTGCTGAAGCTTTCTTT. This sequence encodes CASIPRGYFAEAFF.

This clonotype was observed a few times. The V gene is TRBV7-8, the J gene TRBJ2-2; D remains ambiguous. This CDR3 is 15 amino acids long. Trimming took off 5 bases at V and 0 bases at J, with 10 bases between the two ends. Looked up from germline, CDR1 is SGHVS and CDR2 is FQNEAQ. The CDR3 region is CASSRLDPNTGELFF. CDR3 DNA sequence: TGTGCCAGCAGCCGTCTGGATCCGAACACCGGGGAGCTGTTTTTT.

This chain links TRBV6-1 with TRBJ2-3; perhaps D is TRBD1 or TRBD2 (5 bases each). V lost 5 bases and J 0 bases, leaving 15 bases between the germline ends. Germline values: CDR1 MNHNS, CDR2 SASEGT. The CDR3 has 16 amino acids. CDR3 loop: CASSRTGPPSTDTQYF. DNA of the CDR3: TGTGCCAGCAGTCGGACGGGACCTCCTAGCACAGATACGCAGTATTTT.